A single sample gave rise to the 12 T cell receptor beta chains below, sequenced in a study of cytomegalovirus exposure and HLA in healthy donors. PCR amplification relied on 60 Vbeta primers (plus 13 Jbeta primers). Sequenced by immunoSEQ multiplex PCR; TCRdb stores in-frame clones only, minus some. Of 200,000 to 250,000 clones listed, approximately 88% are singletons. The sample was PBMCs. Receptors were obtained from a boy aged 2-15 years in good health and CMV-seronegative.

This clone showed up just a few times. The chain has TRBV27 and TRBJ2-7, with TRBD1 matching over 9 bases. V dropped 8 bases and J dropped 6; count of bases not matched to a gene: 11. This CDR3 spans 14 amino acids. The germline gives CDR1 MNHEY, CDR2 SMNVEV (reference sequence). The CDR3 protein is CASGLGTGLREQYF. The CDR3 DNA sequence: TGTGCCAGCGGACTCGGGACAGGGCTCCGCGAGCAGTACTTC.

The gene calls are TRBV4-2 and TRBJ2-7; weak D call: TRBD2 (5 bases). Looked up from germline, CDR1 is LGHNA and CDR2 is YNFKEQ. CDR3 size: 14 residues. V was shortened by 2 bases and J by 2 bases, with 10 bases between the two germline ends. The CDR3 DNA is TGTGCCAGCAGCCAATTCCCCGGGGCCTACGAGCAGTACTTC. Its protein product is CASSQFPGAYEQYF.

J is TRBJ2-1 and V is TRBV30, with D unclear. The ends were cut back, 6 bases at V and 2 bases at J, with 11 bases in the middle. Germline V lookup: CDR1 GTSNPN, CDR2 SVGIG (reference sequence). The CDR3 runs to 13 residues. CDR3 DNA: TGTGCCTGCAAAGCTGTTCCCTACAATGAGCAGTTCTTC. This gives the protein CACKAVPYNEQFF.

This chain's CDR3 is CASSQLVSGVDYEQYF. The DNA for the CDR3 is TGCGCCAGCAGCCAACTAGTTAGTGGCGTTGATTACGAGCAGTACTTC. The rearrangement links TRBV4-1 to TRBJ2-7; the D is unclear. Germline loops: CDR1 MGHRA, CDR2 YSYEKL. The CDR3 consists of 16 residues. Trimming stripped 2 bases from V and 4 bases from J, with 18 bases between.

The chain has TRBV27 and TRBJ1-1; TRBD1 aligns across 9 bases. The V gene end was trimmed by 4 bases and the J gene end by 0 bases; junction bases not matched to a gene: 6. Looked up from germline, CDR1 is MNHEY and CDR2 is SMNVEV (reference sequence). This CDR3 spans 16 amino acids. CDR3 sequence: CASSSGTGLMNTEAFF. For the CDR3, the DNA is TGTGCCAGCAGTTCAGGGACAGGGCTCATGAACACTGAAGCTTTCTTT.

This clone showed up just a few times. The CDR3 spells CASSGLQGALDTQYF. CDR3 DNA: TGCGCCAGCAGTGGTCTACAGGGGGCTTTGGATACGCAGTATTTT. V and J are TRBV5-1 and TRBJ2-3, with 9 bases matching TRBD1. V shed 5 bases, J shed 6 bases, and the junction held 10 bases outside the gene matches. The CDR3 is 15 amino acids. Germline CDR1 SGHRS, CDR2 YFSETQ.

This chain joins TRBV7-2 and TRBJ2-1; a possible D gene is TRBD2 (5 bases). The CDR3 is 14 residues long. Germline CDR1 reads SGHTA; CDR2 reads FQGNSA. Trimming shortened V by 1 base and J by 9 bases, and 13 bases separated the two germline ends. CDR3 residues: CASSLDPGIGEQFF. CDR3 coding DNA: TGTGCCAGCAGCTTAGATCCCGGGATTGGTGAGCAGTTCTTC. The complete variable domain, with remaining parts taken from reference TRBV7-2 and TRBJ2-1, reads GAGVSQSPSNKVTEKGKDVELRCDPISGHTALYWYRQSLGQGLEFLIYFQGNSAPDKSGLPSDRFSAERTGGSVSTLTIQRTQQEDSAVYLCASSLDPGIGEQFFGPGTRLTVL.

The gene calls are TRBV13 and TRBJ2-7; TRBD1 matches 7 bases. Unmatched junction bases numbered 6, after V lost 2 bases and J lost 2 bases. There are 15 residues in the CDR3. The germline gives CDR1 PRHDT, CDR2 FYEKMQ (reference sequence). In nucleotides, the CDR3 is TGTGCCAGCAGCTTATCTAGGGACAGAGCCTACGAGCAGTACTTC. Amino acids: CASSLSRDRAYEQYF.

This clone was seen a handful of times. The chain couples TRBV6-5 to TRBJ1-1; the match to TRBD1 covers 8 bases. Trimming cost V 2 bases and J 4 bases; bases outside gene matches: 3. The germline V gene encodes CDR1 MNHEY and CDR2 SVGAGI. The CDR3 totals 14 residues. The CDR3 loop is CASSYRGTGTEAFF. As DNA, the CDR3 is TGTGCCAGCAGTTACCGCGGGACAGGCACTGAAGCTTTCTTT.

The V gene is TRBV5-4, the J gene TRBJ1-2, with D possibly being TRBD1 (5 bases). The CDR3 has 15 amino acids. The ends were cut back, 4 bases at V and 0 bases at J, with 13 bases in the middle. The germline gives CDR1 SGHNT, CDR2 YYREEE (reference sequence). For the CDR3, the DNA is TGTGCCAGCAGCCGGGAGCGGACAACTAACTATGGCTACACCTTC. It yields the protein CASSRERTTNYGYTF.

This chain uses TRBV30 with TRBJ2-3; 12 bases align to TRBD2. CDR3 size: 16 residues. J lost 0 bases, V lost 5 bases, and 6 bases had no gene match. Germline CDR1 GTSNPN, CDR2 SVGIG (reference sequence). CDR3 in DNA: TGTGCCTGGGGAAGACTAGCGGGGGAGAGCACAGATACGCAGTATTTT. Its protein is CAWGRLAGESTDTQYF.

The gene calls are TRBV13 and TRBJ2-1; TRBD2 agrees at 13 bases. Germline V lookup: CDR1 PRHDT, CDR2 FYEKMQ (reference sequence). V dropped 4 bases and J dropped 9; count of bases not matched to a gene: 3. The CDR3 loop spans 14 amino acids. This CDR3 reads CASSSGLAGLEQFF. The CDR3 DNA reads as TGTGCCAGCAGCTCGGGACTAGCGGGACTTGAGCAGTTCTTC. Full variable domain (missing parts from reference TRBV13 and TRBJ2-1): AAGVIQSPRHLIKEKRETATLKCYPIPRHDTVYWYQQGPGQDPQFLISFYEKMQSDKGSIPDRFSAQQFSDYHSELNMSSLELGDSALYFCASSSGLAGLEQFFGPGTRLTVL.